The rows below give T cell receptor beta chains drawn from one sample of a study of cytomegalovirus exposure and HLA in healthy donors. The method was immunoSEQ multiplex PCR; TCRdb's version includes in-frame clones alone and lacks a portion of them. The table shows 150,000 to 180,000 clones, with around 80% occurring only once. The specimen sequenced was PBMCs. These receptors were obtained from a man aged 25 to 40 in good health and CMV-seropositive. Both conserved end residues are part of each CDR3. The D gene is left open where the match is weak. A clone size is listed for some rows: how often the clone was seen (once, few, many), or a class if it is expanded.

d_gene: TRBD2; j_gene: TRBJ2-7; v_gene: TRBV25-1; abundance: NA; CDR3aa: CASSGTSGRAWNEQYF; CDR3nt: TGTGCCAGCAGTGGAACTAGCGGGAGGGCCTGGAACGAGCAGTACTTC
d_gene: TRBD1; j_gene: TRBJ2-2; v_gene: TRBV2; abundance: NA; CDR3aa: CASSWDRATGELFF; CDR3nt: TGTGCCAGCAGTTGGGACAGGGCCACCGGGGAGCTGTTTTTT
d_gene: NA; j_gene: TRBJ2-7; v_gene: TRBV6-6; abundance: NA; CDR3aa: CASSYSQGPSRSQYF; CDR3nt: TGTGCCAGCAGTTACTCGCAGGGGCCCAGCCGATCGCAGTACTTC
d_gene: TRBD1; j_gene: TRBJ2-7; v_gene: TRBV7-9; abundance: once; CDR3aa: CSSSVRDSYEQYF; CDR3nt: TGTTCCAGCAGCGTCCGGGACAGTTACGAGCAGTACTTC
d_gene: NA; j_gene: TRBJ2-7; v_gene: TRBV15; abundance: NA; CDR3aa: CATSSSLSYEQYF; CDR3nt: TGTGCCACCAGCAGCTCTCTATCCTACGAGCAGTACTTC
d_gene: NA; j_gene: TRBJ2-2; v_gene: TRBV19; abundance: NA; CDR3aa: CASSIQGNTGELFF; CDR3nt: TGTGCCAGTAGTATTCAGGGAAACACCGGGGAGCTGTTTTTT
d_gene: NA; j_gene: TRBJ2-5; v_gene: TRBV28; abundance: NA; CDR3aa: CASSSPDGSQETQYF; CDR3nt: TGTGCCAGCAGTTCCCCCGACGGGTCTCAGGAGACCCAGTACTTC
d_gene: TRBD1; j_gene: TRBJ1-4; v_gene: TRBV4-2; abundance: NA; CDR3aa: CVSSQRAADRGMELFF; CDR3nt: TGTGTCAGCAGCCAAAGGGCCGCGGACAGGGGTATGGAACTGTTTTTT
d_gene: NA; j_gene: TRBJ2-5; v_gene: TRBV9; abundance: NA; CDR3aa: CASSVVGPETQYF; CDR3nt: TGTGCCAGCAGCGTTGTTGGGCCTGAGACCCAGTACTTC
d_gene: TRBD2; j_gene: TRBJ2-3; v_gene: TRBV5-1; abundance: NA; CDR3aa: CASSQLSSSGSGTDTQYF; CDR3nt: TGCGCCAGCAGCCAACTCTCTTCTAGCGGGAGCGGCACAGATACGCAGTATTTT
d_gene: TRBD2; j_gene: TRBJ2-3; v_gene: TRBV30; abundance: NA; CDR3aa: CAWSARLVSGYTDTQYF; CDR3nt: TGTGCCTGGAGTGCCCGATTGGTTAGCGGGTACACAGATACGCAGTATTTT
d_gene: TRBD2; j_gene: TRBJ2-6; v_gene: TRBV19; abundance: NA; CDR3aa: CASSIWREGPGANVLTF; CDR3nt: TGTGCCAGTAGTATCTGGCGGGAGGGGCCTGGGGCCAACGTCCTGACTTTC
d_gene: TRBD1; j_gene: TRBJ2-6; v_gene: TRBV9; abundance: NA; CDR3aa: CASSVWDRSSGANVLTF; CDR3nt: TGTGCCAGCAGCGTCTGGGACAGGAGCTCTGGGGCCAACGTCCTGACTTTC
d_gene: TRBD2; j_gene: TRBJ2-2; v_gene: TRBV7-2; abundance: NA; CDR3aa: CASSAQAGLATGELFF; CDR3nt: TGTGCCAGCAGCGCCCAGGCGGGACTAGCGACCGGGGAGCTGTTTTTT
d_gene: TRBD1; j_gene: TRBJ2-1; v_gene: TRBV7-9; abundance: NA; CDR3aa: CASSQKRTGGTEQFF; CDR3nt: TGTGCCAGCAGCCAAAAAAGGACAGGGGGGACTGAGCAGTTCTTC
d_gene: TRBD1; j_gene: TRBJ2-7; v_gene: TRBV7-8; abundance: NA; CDR3aa: CASSLDRGPLYEQYF; CDR3nt: TGTGCCAGCAGCTTAGACAGGGGGCCCCTATACGAGCAGTACTTC
d_gene: TRBD2; j_gene: TRBJ2-7; v_gene: TRBV28; abundance: NA; CDR3aa: CASNLGGGSYEQYF; CDR3nt: TGTGCCAGCAATTTGGGGGGGGGCTCCTACGAGCAGTACTTC
d_gene: NA; j_gene: TRBJ1-2; v_gene: TRBV27; abundance: NA; CDR3aa: CASSLRVSNYGYTF; CDR3nt: TGTGCCAGCAGTTTACGGGTCTCTAACTATGGCTACACCTTC
d_gene: TRBD2; j_gene: TRBJ2-7; v_gene: TRBV28; abundance: NA; CDR3aa: CASSLLTSGEGRSYEQYF; CDR3nt: TGTGCCAGCAGTTTACTTACTTCGGGGGAGGGCCGCTCCTACGAGCAGTACTTC
d_gene: TRBD1; j_gene: TRBJ2-1; v_gene: TRBV10-1; abundance: NA; CDR3aa: CASSEPGQGDEQFF; CDR3nt: TGCGCCAGCAGTGAGCCGGGACAGGGAGATGAGCAGTTCTTC
d_gene: NA; j_gene: TRBJ2-7; v_gene: TRBV4-2; abundance: NA; CDR3aa: CASSQDPSSSYEQYF; CDR3nt: TGTGCCAGCAGCCAAGATCCGTCGAGCTCCTACGAGCAGTACTTC
d_gene: TRBD1; j_gene: TRBJ2-3; v_gene: TRBV5-1; abundance: once; CDR3aa: CASSWRQGADTQYF; CDR3nt: TGCGCCAGCAGCTGGAGACAGGGTGCAGATACGCAGTATTTT
d_gene: NA; j_gene: TRBJ2-1; v_gene: TRBV29-1; abundance: NA; CDR3aa: CSVEPRPSEQFF; CDR3nt: TGCAGCGTTGAACCTCGTCCCAGTGAGCAGTTCTTC
d_gene: NA; j_gene: TRBJ2-3; v_gene: TRBV27; abundance: NA; CDR3aa: CASSLDRLRLGTDTQYF; CDR3nt: TGTGCCAGCAGTTTAGACCGATTACGACTCGGCACAGATACGCAGTATTTT
d_gene: TRBD1; j_gene: TRBJ1-1; v_gene: TRBV27; abundance: NA; CDR3aa: CASSLSGTGTGARTEAFF; CDR3nt: TGTGCCAGCAGTTTATCGGGAACCGGGACAGGGGCTAGGACTGAAGCTTTCTTT
d_gene: TRBD2; j_gene: TRBJ2-1; v_gene: TRBV5-1; abundance: NA; CDR3aa: CASKSTSGGPEFF; CDR3nt: TGCGCCAGCAAAAGTACTAGCGGGGGCCCTGAGTTCTTC
d_gene: NA; j_gene: TRBJ1-3; v_gene: TRBV10-3; abundance: NA; CDR3aa: CAISESTVSGNTIYF; CDR3nt: TGTGCCATCAGTGAGTCAACGGTCTCTGGAAACACCATATATTTT
d_gene: NA; j_gene: TRBJ2-5; v_gene: TRBV10-3; abundance: NA; CDR3aa: CAISAGYQETQYF; CDR3nt: TGTGCCATCAGTGCCGGGTACCAAGAGACCCAGTACTTC
d_gene: NA; j_gene: TRBJ2-5; v_gene: TRBV5-4; abundance: NA; CDR3aa: CASSLNREETQYF; CDR3nt: TGTGCCAGCAGCCTGAACAGGGAAGAGACCCAGTACTTC
d_gene: NA; j_gene: TRBJ2-7; v_gene: TRBV28; abundance: NA; CDR3aa: CASSDEPGRGDEQYF; CDR3nt: TGTGCCAGCAGCGACGAACCAGGCAGGGGGGACGAGCAGTACTTC
d_gene: NA; j_gene: TRBJ2-1; v_gene: TRBV5-4; abundance: NA; CDR3aa: CASSRNGRLLGDEQFF; CDR3nt: TGTGCCAGCAGCAGAAATGGCCGCCTCTTGGGCGATGAGCAGTTCTTC
d_gene: NA; j_gene: TRBJ1-4; v_gene: TRBV7-6; abundance: few; CDR3aa: CASSLGQGEKLFF; CDR3nt: TGTGCCAGCAGCTTAGGGCAGGGAGAAAAACTGTTTTTT
d_gene: TRBD1; j_gene: TRBJ1-2; v_gene: TRBV27; abundance: NA; CDR3aa: CASSLYGTGGVQGGGYTF; CDR3nt: TGTGCCAGCAGTTTATATGGGACAGGGGGCGTTCAGGGGGGGGGCTACACCTTC
d_gene: TRBD2; j_gene: TRBJ2-2; v_gene: TRBV5-1; abundance: NA; CDR3aa: CASSLYGSGTTSGELFF; CDR3nt: TGCGCCAGCAGCTTGTACGGTAGCGGGACTACTTCCGGGGAGCTGTTTTTT
d_gene: TRBD2; j_gene: TRBJ2-7; v_gene: TRBV9; abundance: NA; CDR3aa: CASSVDRASGRHEQYF; CDR3nt: TGTGCCAGCAGCGTAGATCGGGCTAGCGGGAGACACGAGCAGTACTTC
d_gene: TRBD1; j_gene: TRBJ1-5; v_gene: TRBV15; abundance: once; CDR3aa: CATSRLDRAPQPQHF; CDR3nt: TGTGCCACCAGCCGTTTAGACAGGGCCCCCCAGCCCCAGCATTTT
d_gene: TRBD2; j_gene: TRBJ2-5; v_gene: TRBV5-4; abundance: NA; CDR3aa: CASSLGLAGARETQYF; CDR3nt: TGTGCCAGCAGCTTAGGACTAGCAGGAGCTAGGGAGACCCAGTACTTC
d_gene: NA; j_gene: TRBJ2-2; v_gene: TRBV5-1; abundance: NA; CDR3aa: CASSLEGGFGELFF; CDR3nt: TGCGCCAGCAGCCTGGAGGGGGGGTTCGGGGAGCTGTTTTTT
d_gene: NA; j_gene: TRBJ2-1; v_gene: TRBV6-1; abundance: NA; CDR3aa: CASSEPSLAAYNEQFF; CDR3nt: TGTGCCAGCAGTGAACCCTCGCTGGCGGCCTACAATGAGCAGTTCTTC
d_gene: NA; j_gene: TRBJ2-5; v_gene: TRBV5-1; abundance: NA; CDR3aa: CASSPESRRETQYF; CDR3nt: TGCGCCAGCAGCCCAGAATCCCGGAGAGAGACCCAGTACTTC
d_gene: TRBD2; j_gene: TRBJ2-5; v_gene: TRBV5-1; abundance: NA; CDR3aa: CASSLDPGLQAQYF; CDR3nt: TGCGCCAGCAGCTTGGATCCGGGACTACAGGCCCAGTACTTC
d_gene: TRBD1; j_gene: TRBJ1-1; v_gene: TRBV19; abundance: NA; CDR3aa: CATLDRVNPEAFF; CDR3nt: TGTGCCACCTTAGACAGGGTAAATCCTGAAGCTTTCTTT
d_gene: NA; j_gene: TRBJ2-5; v_gene: TRBV4-1; abundance: NA; CDR3aa: CARPMGAKYQETQYF; CDR3nt: TGCGCCAGACCCATGGGAGCGAAGTACCAAGAGACCCAGTACTTC
d_gene: NA; j_gene: TRBJ2-1; v_gene: TRBV27; abundance: NA; CDR3aa: CASSLSPHEQFF; CDR3nt: TGTGCCAGCAGTTTATCTCCTCATGAGCAGTTCTTC
d_gene: TRBD1; j_gene: TRBJ1-2; v_gene: TRBV6-1; abundance: few; CDR3aa: CASSGGTAQIYGYTF; CDR3nt: TGTGCCAGCAGTGGGGGGACAGCACAAATCTATGGCTACACCTTC
d_gene: TRBD2; j_gene: TRBJ2-2; v_gene: TRBV6-6; abundance: few; CDR3aa: CASSPGTSVSGELFF; CDR3nt: TGTGCCAGCAGCCCCGGGACTAGCGTCTCCGGGGAGCTGTTTTTT
d_gene: NA; j_gene: TRBJ1-2; v_gene: TRBV10-1; abundance: NA; CDR3aa: CASNDRTVSNYGYTF; CDR3nt: TGCGCCAGCAATGATCGGACAGTTTCTAACTATGGCTACACCTTC
d_gene: TRBD1; j_gene: TRBJ2-3; v_gene: TRBV28; abundance: NA; CDR3aa: CASSPYGQGLEDTQYF; CDR3nt: TGTGCCAGCAGTCCGTACGGACAGGGCCTCGAAGATACGCAGTATTTT
d_gene: NA; j_gene: TRBJ2-1; v_gene: TRBV13; abundance: NA; CDR3aa: CASSLGTTGGNEQFF; CDR3nt: TGTGCCAGCAGCTTAGGTACAACCGGGGGCAATGAGCAGTTCTTC